This T cell receptor (beta chain) was captured in a study of vaccination and CD4 T cells after COVID-19. With the Oncomine TCR Beta short-read assay, DNA from cultured CD4+ T cells was sequenced. TCRdb processed the PCR reads anew with MiXCR; each CDR3 protein has one entry. The data hold over 15,000 distinct CDR3 sequences, with about 53% observed a single time. This sample's treatment: roughly ten-day PBMC culture with coronavirus spike peptide pools or control peptides (ViraFEST assay). Antigen-specific T cell expansion with peptide pools preceded TCR sequencing in the ViraFEST approach. This clonotype was observed once. The antigen is not known. Study conclusions and caveats: Median SARS-CoV-2-reactive clonotypes rose from approximately 21 to 38, not significantly. The study examined relatively few convalescent patients and included no early post-infection timepoints.

The sequence came from a human donor with COVID-19. Here the sequenced sample was cultured CD4+ T cells from blood, taken after SARS-CoV-2 vaccination.

The CDR3 DNA reads as TGTGCCAGCAGCTTAGAGGGGGTTGAGGAAAAACTGTTTTTT. Translating it yields CASSLEGVEEKLFF. The chain joins TRBV7-2 to TRBJ1-4; D may be TRBD1 (6 bases). The germline V gene has CDR1 SGHTA and CDR2 FQGNSA. The CDR3 loop spans 14 amino acids. Trimming stripped 1 base from V and 8 bases from J, with 11 bases between.